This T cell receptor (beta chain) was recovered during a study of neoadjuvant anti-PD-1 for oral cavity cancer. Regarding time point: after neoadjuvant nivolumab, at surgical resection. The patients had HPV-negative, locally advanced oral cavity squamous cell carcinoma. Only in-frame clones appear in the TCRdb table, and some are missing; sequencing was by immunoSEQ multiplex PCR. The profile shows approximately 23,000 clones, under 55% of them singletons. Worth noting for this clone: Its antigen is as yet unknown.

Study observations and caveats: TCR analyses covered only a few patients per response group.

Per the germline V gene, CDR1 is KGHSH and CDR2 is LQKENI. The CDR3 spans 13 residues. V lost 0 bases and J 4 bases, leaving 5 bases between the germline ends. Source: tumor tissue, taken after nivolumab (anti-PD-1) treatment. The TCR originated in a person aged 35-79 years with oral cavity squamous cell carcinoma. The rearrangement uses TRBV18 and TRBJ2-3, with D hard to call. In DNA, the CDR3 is TGTGCCAGCTCACCACCGGTGGCAGATACGCAGTATTTT. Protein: CASSPPVADTQYF.